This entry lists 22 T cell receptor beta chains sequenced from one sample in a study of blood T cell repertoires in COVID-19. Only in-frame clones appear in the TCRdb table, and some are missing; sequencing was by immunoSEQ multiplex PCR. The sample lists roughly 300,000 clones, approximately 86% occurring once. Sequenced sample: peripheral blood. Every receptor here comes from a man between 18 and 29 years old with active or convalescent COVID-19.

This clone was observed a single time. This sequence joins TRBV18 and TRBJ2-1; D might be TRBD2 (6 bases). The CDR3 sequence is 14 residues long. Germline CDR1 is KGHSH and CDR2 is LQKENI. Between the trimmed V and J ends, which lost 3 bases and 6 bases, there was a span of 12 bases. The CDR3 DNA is TGTGCCAGCTCACCCACAACCGGGAGCAATGAGCAGTTCTTC. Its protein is CASSPTTGSNEQFF.

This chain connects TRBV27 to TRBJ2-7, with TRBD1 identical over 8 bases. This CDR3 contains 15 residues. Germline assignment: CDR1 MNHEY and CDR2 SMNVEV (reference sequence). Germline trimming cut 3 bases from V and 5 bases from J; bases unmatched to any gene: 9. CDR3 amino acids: CASSLGNRGSNEQYF. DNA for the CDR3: TGTGCCAGCAGTTTGGGCAACAGGGGGAGCAACGAGCAGTACTTC.

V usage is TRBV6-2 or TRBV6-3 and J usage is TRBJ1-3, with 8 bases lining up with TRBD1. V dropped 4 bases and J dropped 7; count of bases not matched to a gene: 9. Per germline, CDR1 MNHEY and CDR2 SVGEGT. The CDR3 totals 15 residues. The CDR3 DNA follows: TGTGCCAGCAGTTCAGGGGGCGGATTACGGAACACCATATATTTT. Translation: CASSSGGGLRNTIYF.

CDR3 loop: CASSGGTPRSGGPYNEQFF. CDR3 sequence (DNA): TGTGCCAGCAGCGGAGGAACACCGAGGAGCGGGGGGCCGTACAATGAGCAGTTCTTC. The V call is TRBV9, the J call TRBJ2-1, with 9 bases fitting TRBD2. The CDR3 loop spans 19 amino acids. The V segment lost 3 bases and the J segment 4 bases; nucleotides outside the gene matches: 17. The germline gives CDR1 SGDLS, CDR2 YYNGEE.

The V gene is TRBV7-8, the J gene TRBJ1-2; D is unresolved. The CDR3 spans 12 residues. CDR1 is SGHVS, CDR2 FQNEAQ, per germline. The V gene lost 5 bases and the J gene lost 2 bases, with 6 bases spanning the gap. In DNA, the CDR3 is TGTGCCAGCAGCCCAGGAAACTATGGCTACACCTTC. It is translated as CASSPGNYGYTF.

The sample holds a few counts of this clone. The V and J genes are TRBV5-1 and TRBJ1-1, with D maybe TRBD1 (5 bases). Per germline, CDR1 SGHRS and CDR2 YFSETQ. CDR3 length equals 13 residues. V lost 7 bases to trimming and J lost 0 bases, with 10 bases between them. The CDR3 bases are TGCGCCAGCCACGACAGAATGAACACTGAAGCTTTCTTT. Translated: CASHDRMNTEAFF.

CDR3 in DNA: TGTGCCAGCAGCTTAGGTCCAGGGGGCATAAATTCACCCCTCCACTTT. Encoded protein: CASSLGPGGINSPLHF. The rearrangement links TRBV7-9 to TRBJ1-6; 8 bases are a match to TRBD1. V gave up 1 base and J gave up 7 bases; unmatched junction bases: 6. Per the germline V gene, CDR1 is SEHNR and CDR2 is FQNEAQ (reference sequence). The CDR3 sequence is 16 residues long.

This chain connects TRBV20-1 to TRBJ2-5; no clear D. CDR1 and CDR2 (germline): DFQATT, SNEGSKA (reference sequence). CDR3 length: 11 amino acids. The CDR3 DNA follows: TGCAGCTCTAAGACTGGTCTGACCCAGTACTTC. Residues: CSSKTGLTQYF.

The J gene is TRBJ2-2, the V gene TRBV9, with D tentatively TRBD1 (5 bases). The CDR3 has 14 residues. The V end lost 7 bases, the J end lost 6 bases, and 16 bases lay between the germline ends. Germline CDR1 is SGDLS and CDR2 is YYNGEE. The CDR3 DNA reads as TGTGCCAGCCAAGGCAGGGAAGGGTCCGGGGAGCTGTTTTTT. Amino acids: CASQGREGSGELFF.

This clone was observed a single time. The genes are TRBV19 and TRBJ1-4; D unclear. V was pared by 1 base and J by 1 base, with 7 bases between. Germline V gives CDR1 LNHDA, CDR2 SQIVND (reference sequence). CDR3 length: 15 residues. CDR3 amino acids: CASSIGFGTNEKLFF. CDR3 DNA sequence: TGTGCCAGTAGTATAGGTTTCGGAACTAATGAAAAACTGTTTTTT.

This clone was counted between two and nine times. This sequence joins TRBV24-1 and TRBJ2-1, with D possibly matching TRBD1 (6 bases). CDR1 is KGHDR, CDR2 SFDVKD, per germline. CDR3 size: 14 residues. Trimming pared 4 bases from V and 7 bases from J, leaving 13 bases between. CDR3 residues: CATSDSGQPNEQFF. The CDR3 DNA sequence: TGTGCCACCAGTGACTCCGGACAGCCGAATGAGCAGTTCTTC.

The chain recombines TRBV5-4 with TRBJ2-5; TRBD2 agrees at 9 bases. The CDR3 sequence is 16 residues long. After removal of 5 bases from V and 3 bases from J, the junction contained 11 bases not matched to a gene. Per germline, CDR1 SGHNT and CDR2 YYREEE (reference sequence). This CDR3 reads CASSRLSRGGKETQYF. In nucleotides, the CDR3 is TGTGCCAGCAGTCGACTATCGCGGGGGGGGAAAGAGACCCAGTACTTC.

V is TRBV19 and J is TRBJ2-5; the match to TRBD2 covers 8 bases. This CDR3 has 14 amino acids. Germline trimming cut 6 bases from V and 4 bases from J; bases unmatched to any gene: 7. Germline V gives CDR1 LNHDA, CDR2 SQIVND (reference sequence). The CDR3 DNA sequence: TGTGCCAGTAGAAGAGGACTAGCAGCAGAGACCCAGTACTTC. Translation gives CASRRGLAAETQYF.

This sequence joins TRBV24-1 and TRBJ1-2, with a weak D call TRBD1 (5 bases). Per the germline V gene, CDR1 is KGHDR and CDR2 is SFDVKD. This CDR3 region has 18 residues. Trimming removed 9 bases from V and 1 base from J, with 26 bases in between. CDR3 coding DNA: TGTGCCACCGGCGAATCGCCGGGGGTCTTCAATGTTAACTATGGCTACACCTTC. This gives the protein CATGESPGVFNVNYGYTF.

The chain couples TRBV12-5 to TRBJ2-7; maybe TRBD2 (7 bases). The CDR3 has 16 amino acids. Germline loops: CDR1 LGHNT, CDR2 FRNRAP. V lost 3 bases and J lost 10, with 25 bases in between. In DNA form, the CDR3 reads TGTGCTAGTGGTTTCCCCGTTTTAAGGCGGGGGCGGCATCAGTACTTC. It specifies CASGFPVLRRGRHQYF.

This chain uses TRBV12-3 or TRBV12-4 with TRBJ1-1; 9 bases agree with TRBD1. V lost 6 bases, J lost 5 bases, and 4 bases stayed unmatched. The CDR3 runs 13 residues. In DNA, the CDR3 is TGTGCCAGCAGAACACAGGGGGCGACTGAAGCTTTCTTT. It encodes CASRTQGATEAFF.

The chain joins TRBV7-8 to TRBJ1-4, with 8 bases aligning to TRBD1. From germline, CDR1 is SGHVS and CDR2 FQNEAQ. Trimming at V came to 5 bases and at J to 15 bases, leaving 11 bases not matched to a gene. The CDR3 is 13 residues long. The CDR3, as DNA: TGTGCCAGCAGCGAAGACCGACAGGGGAGGGTGTTTTTT. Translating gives CASSEDRQGRVFF.

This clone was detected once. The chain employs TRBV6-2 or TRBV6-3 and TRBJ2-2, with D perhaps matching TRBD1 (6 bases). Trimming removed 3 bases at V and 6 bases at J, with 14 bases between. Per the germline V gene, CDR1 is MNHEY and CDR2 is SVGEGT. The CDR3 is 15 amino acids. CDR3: CASSYPRGTAGELFF. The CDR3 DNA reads TGTGCCAGCAGTTATCCGAGGGGGACCGCCGGGGAGCTGTTTTTT.

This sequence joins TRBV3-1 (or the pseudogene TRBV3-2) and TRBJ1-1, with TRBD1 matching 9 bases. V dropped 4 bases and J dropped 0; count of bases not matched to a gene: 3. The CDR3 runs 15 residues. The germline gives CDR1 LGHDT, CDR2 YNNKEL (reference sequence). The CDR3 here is CASSLGQGMNTEAFF. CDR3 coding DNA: TGTGCCAGCAGCCTGGGACAGGGTATGAACACTGAAGCTTTCTTT.

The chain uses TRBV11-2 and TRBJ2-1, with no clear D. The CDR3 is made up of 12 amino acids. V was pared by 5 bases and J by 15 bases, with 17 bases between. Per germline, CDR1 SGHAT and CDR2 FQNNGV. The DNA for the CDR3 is TGTGCCAGCAGCCCCGTCCGGCACTACGCGTTCTTC. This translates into CASSPVRHYAFF.

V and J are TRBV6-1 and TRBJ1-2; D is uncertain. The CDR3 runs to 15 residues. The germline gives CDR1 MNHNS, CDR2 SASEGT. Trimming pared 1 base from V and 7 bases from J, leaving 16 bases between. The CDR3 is CASSEDGAGSGGYTF. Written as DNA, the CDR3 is TGTGCCAGCAGTGAAGATGGAGCGGGCTCGGGTGGCTACACCTTC.

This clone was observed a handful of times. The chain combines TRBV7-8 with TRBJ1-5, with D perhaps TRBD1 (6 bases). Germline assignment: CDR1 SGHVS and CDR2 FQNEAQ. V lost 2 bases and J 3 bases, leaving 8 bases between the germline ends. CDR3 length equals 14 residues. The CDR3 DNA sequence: TGTGCCAGCAGCTTAAGGGGGACCAATCAGCCCCAGCATTTT. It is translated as CASSLRGTNQPQHF. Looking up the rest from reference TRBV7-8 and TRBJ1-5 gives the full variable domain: GAGVSQSPRYKVAKRGQDVALRCDPISGHVSLFWYQQALGQGPEFLTYFQNEAQLDKSGLPSDRFFAERPEGSVSTLKIQRTQQEDSAVYLCASSLRGTNQPQHFGDGTRLSIL.